The rows below give T cell receptor beta chains drawn from one sample of a study of blood T cell repertoires in COVID-19. The assay was immunoSEQ multiplex PCR, and TCRdb's table has in-frame clones only and misses some. The profile shows approximately 320,000 clones, 85% to 90% of them singletons. Input material: peripheral blood. Source of these receptors: a woman aged 25-40 years with COVID-19, enrolled during active disease. The conserved cysteine and the conserved F or W are not part of the CDR3 here.

j_call v_call cdr3_aa
TRBJ1-1 TRBV11-2 ASSSPGGLTEAF
TRBJ2-1 TRBV11-2 ASSPHFPSGEQF
TRBJ1-5 TRBV6-5 ASSYSMVGGGQPQH
TRBJ1-6 TRBV6-5 ASMGGPTNNSPLH
TRBJ2-5 TRBV27 ASSPGTGKSQETQY
TRBJ1-2 TRBV29-1 SVPGQGIGKVYGYT
TRBJ2-1 TRBV7-9 ASSLAGGSDYNEQF
TRBJ2-1 TRBV3-1/TRBV3-2 ASSVRARNNEQF
TRBJ1-5 TRBV6-2/TRBV6-3 ASTPGGISNQPQH
TRBJ2-3 TRBV6-2/TRBV6-3 ASSYSTSHRFTDTQY
TRBJ2-2 TRBV20-1 SASPQGSNTGELF
TRBJ1-1 TRBV5-6 ASSLAGQGGSAF
TRBJ1-3 TRBV4-1 ASSQDPGQGGYTIY
TRBJ1-1 TRBV6-5 ASSQQGAEAF
TRBJ2-3 TRBV27 ASSLRGGHGDTQY
TRBJ1-4 TRBV6-5 ASSYSGGNEKLF
TRBJ1-4 TRBV5-6 ASSSLLGQASTNEKLF
TRBJ2-1 TRBV7-2 ASSLAKVAGGGEQF
TRBJ1-1 TRBV6-5 ASSYSTGMNTEAF
TRBJ2-3 TRBV11-2 ASSSPFGGPTSTDTQY
TRBJ2-1 TRBV18 ASSPQRGYNEQF
TRBJ2-1 TRBV29-1 SVAGTNTYNEQF
TRBJ2-5 TRBV11-1 ASSLGTDTYETQY
TRBJ1-2 TRBV4-1 ASSQPGQGKDGYT
TRBJ2-7 TRBV27 ASSFGTDSYEQY